The 3 T cell receptor beta chains below all came from one sample that was sequenced in a study of read filtering for tumor transcriptome and immune sequencing. This library used 300 to 450 ng RNA and molecular barcoded adaptors spanning alpha/delta and beta/gamma chains. One entry per CDR3 protein results from TCRdb running MiXCR on the reads. The sample has more than 70,000 distinct CDR3 sequences, roughly 21% seen once; the top ten hold over 9.5%. The sequenced sample consisted of a population of CD138-negative cells sorted from bone marrow. Receptors originate from a donor aged 40 or older with multiple myeloma.

The chain is built from TRBV9 and TRBJ2-5; no clear D. Germline values: CDR1 SGDLS, CDR2 YYNGEE. The CDR3 is 14 residues long. Trimming cost V 0 bases and J 2 bases, with 8 bases left between them. This chain's CDR3 is CASSVGLGQETQYF. In DNA, the CDR3 is TGTGCCAGCAGCGTAGGTTTGGGACAAGAGACCCAGTACTTC.

This clonotype occurred many times. The V and J genes are TRBV5-5 and TRBJ2-7, with 11 bases lining up with TRBD2. This CDR3 comprises 18 residues. CDR1 is SGHKS and CDR2 is YYEKEE in the germline V gene (reference sequence). J lost 0 bases, V lost 0 bases, and 8 bases had no gene match. The CDR3 protein is CASSLARLAGRSSYEQYF. CDR3 bases: TGTGCCAGCAGCTTGGCCCGACTAGCGGGGCGAAGCTCCTACGAGCAGTACTTC.

Ten or more counts support this clonotype. The junction departs from germline at one end; a sequencing error may be responsible. The chain is built from TRBV3-1 and TRBJ2-7; either TRBD1 or TRBD2 may supply D (5 bases each). The CDR3 is 14 amino acids. In germline, CDR1 is LGHDT, CDR2 YNNKEL (reference sequence). The CDR3 region is CASSNLGASHEQYF. The DNA for the CDR3 is TGTGCCAGCAGCAATCTCGGGGCCTCCCACGAGCAGTACTTC.